This TCR beta chain was retrieved from a study of blood T cell repertoires in COVID-19. Background on the study: Acute and convalescent COVID-19 samples came from the United States, Italy and Spain. Sample material is recorded as cDNA or gDNA derived from T cells, B-cell-depleted T cells, or PBMCs.

In the original processing: Researchers report that nucleated cell counts were estimated from reference gene primer amplification. Profiling relied on immunoSEQ multiplex PCR, and the TCRdb table lists in-frame clones only, not all of them. Clonal size and the V and J genes are those of that table, whereas D and trimming came from the DNA. Counted here are tens of thousands of clones, approximately 89% occurring once; the ten biggest clones make up 4.5% to 5%. CDR1 and CDR2 from the germline V gene are GTSNPN and SVGIG (reference sequence). The CDR3 totals 13 residues. Between the trimmed V and J ends, which lost 4 bases and 6 bases, there was a span of 12 bases.

The sequence derives from a woman between 45 and 60 years old with active COVID-19. The chain combines TRBV30 with TRBJ2-2; no clear D. Sequencing was done on a sample of peripheral blood. CDR3 nucleotide sequence: TGTGCCTGGAAGGCTAGTCGATCCGGGGAGCTGTTTTTT. Its translation is CAWKASRSGELFF.